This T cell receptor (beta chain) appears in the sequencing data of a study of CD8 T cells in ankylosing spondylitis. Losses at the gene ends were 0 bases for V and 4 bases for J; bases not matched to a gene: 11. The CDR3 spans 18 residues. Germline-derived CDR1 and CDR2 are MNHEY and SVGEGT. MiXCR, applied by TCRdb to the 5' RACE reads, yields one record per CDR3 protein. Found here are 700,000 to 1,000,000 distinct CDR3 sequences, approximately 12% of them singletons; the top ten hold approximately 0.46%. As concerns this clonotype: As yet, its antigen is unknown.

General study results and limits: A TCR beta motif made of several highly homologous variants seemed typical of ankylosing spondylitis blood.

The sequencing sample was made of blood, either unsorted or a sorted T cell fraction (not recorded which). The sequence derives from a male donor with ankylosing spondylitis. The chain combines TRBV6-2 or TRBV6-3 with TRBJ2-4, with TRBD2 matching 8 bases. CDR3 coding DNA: TGTGCCAGCAGTTACTCCCCATCGGACGGGGGGGCAAAAAACATTCAGTACTTC. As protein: CASSYSPSDGGAKNIQYF.